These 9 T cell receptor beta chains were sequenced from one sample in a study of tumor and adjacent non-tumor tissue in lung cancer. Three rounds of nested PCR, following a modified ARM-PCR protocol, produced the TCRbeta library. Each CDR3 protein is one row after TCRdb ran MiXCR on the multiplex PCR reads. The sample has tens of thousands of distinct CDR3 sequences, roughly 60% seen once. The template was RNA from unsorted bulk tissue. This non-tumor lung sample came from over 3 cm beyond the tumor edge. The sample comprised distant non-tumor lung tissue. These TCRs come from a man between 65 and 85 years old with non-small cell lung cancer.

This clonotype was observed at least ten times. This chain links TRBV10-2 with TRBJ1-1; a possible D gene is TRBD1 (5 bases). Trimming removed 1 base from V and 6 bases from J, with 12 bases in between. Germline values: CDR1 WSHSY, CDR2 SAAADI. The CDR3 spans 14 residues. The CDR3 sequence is CASSEWGLGAEAFF. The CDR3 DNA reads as TGCGCCAGCAGTGAGTGGGGACTCGGGGCTGAAGCTTTCTTT.

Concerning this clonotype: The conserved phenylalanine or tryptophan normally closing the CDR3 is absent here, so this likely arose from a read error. The CDR3 here is CSIERLRGEQYL. CDR3 DNA sequence: TGCAGCATTGAAAGGCTACGGGGCGAGCAGTACCTC. The V gene is TRBV29-1, the J gene TRBJ2-7; weak D call: TRBD2 (5 bases). The V gene's germline CDR1 is SQVTM and CDR2 ANQGSEA. The CDR3 totals 12 residues.

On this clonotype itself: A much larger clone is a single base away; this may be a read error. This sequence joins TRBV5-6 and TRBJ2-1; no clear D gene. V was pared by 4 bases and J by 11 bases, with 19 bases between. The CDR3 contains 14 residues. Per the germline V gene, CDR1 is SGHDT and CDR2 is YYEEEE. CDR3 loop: CASSPLPASNKQFF. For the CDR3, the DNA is TGTGCCAGCAGCCCACTGCCGGCTAGTAATAAGCAGTTCTTC.

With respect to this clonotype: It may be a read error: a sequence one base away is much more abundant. The CDR3 here is CASGLGLYGYTF. DNA for the CDR3: TGTGCCAGCGGCTTGGGGCTCTATGGCTACACCTTC. The chain links TRBV5-6 to TRBJ1-2, with TRBD1 as a possible D gene (5 bases). The CDR3 covers 12 residues. The germline CDR1 and CDR2 sequences are SGHDT and YYEEEE.

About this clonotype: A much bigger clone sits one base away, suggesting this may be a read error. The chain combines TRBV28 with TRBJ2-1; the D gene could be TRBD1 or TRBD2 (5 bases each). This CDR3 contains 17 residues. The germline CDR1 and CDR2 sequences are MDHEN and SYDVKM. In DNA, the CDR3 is TGTGCCAGCAGAGGTGGCCCCCCAGGGAGCTCCTACAATGAGCTGTTCTTC. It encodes CASRGGPPGSSYNELFF. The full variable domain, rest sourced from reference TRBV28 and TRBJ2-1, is DVKVTQSSRYLVKRTGEKVFLECVQDMDHENMFWYRQDPGLGLRLIYFSYDVKMKEKGDIPEGYSVSREKKERFSLILESASTNQTSMYLCASRGGPPGSSYNELFFGPGTRLTVL.

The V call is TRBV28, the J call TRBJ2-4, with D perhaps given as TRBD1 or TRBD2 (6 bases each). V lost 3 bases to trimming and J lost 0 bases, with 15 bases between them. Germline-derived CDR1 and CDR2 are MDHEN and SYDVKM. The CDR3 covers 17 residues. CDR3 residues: CASSFVDGGRAKNIQYF. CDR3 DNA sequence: TGTGCCAGCAGTTTCGTCGATGGGGGGCGAGCCAAAAACATTCAGTACTTC.

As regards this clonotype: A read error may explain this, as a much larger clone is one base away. CDR3 in DNA: TGTGCCTGGAGGCAGGGTTTGAACATTGAAGCTTTCTTT. Translation: CAWRQGLNIEAFF. This chain uses TRBV30 with TRBJ1-1, with a tentative D call TRBD1 (5 bases). The CDR3 has 13 residues. From germline, CDR1 is GTSNPN and CDR2 SVGIG (reference sequence).

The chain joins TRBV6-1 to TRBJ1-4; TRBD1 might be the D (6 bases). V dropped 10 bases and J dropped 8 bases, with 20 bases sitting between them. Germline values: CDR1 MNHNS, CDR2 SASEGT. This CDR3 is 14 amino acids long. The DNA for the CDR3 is TGTGCCAACAGCGAAGGGGGGGTCAAGGAAAAACTGTTTTTT. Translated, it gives CANSEGGVKEKLFF.

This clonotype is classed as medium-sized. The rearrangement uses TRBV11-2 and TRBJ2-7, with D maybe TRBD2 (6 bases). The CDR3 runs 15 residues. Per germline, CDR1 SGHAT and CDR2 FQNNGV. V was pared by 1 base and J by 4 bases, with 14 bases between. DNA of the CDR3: TGTGCCAGCAGCTTAGCCGCCGGGACTCATTACGAGCAGTACTTC. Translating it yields CASSLAAGTHYEQYF. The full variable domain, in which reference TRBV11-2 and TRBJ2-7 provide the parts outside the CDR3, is EAGVAQSPRYKIIEKRQSVAFWCNPISGHATLYWYQQILGQGPKLLIQFQNNGVVDDSQLPKDRFSAERLKGVDSTLKIQPAKLEDSAVYLCASSLAAGTHYEQYFGPGTRLTVT.